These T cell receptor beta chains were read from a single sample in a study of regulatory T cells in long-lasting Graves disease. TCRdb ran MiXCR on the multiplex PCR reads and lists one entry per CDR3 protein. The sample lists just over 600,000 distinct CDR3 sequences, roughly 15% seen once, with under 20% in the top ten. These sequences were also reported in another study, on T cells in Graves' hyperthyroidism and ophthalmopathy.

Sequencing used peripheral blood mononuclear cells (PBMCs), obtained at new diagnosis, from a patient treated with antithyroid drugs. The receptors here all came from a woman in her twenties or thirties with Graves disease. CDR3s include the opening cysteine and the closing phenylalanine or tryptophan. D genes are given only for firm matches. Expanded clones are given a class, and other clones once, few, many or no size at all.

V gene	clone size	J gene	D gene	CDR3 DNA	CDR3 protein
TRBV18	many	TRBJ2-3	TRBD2	TGTGCCAGCTCAACCTGGACTAGCGGGAGTCCAGATACGCAGTATTTT	CASSTWTSGSPDTQYF
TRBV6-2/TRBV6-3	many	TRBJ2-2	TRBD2	TGTGCCAGCAGTACGGGACTAACCGGTGTCGGGGAGCTGTTTTTT	CASSTGLTGVGELFF
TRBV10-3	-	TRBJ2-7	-	TGTGCCAGCTCGGGGGGCTCTGGCTACGAGCAGTACTTC	CASSGGSGYEQYF
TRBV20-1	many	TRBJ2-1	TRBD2	TGCAGTGCCAGTCAAGCGGGAGGGTCGAATGAGCAGTTCTTC	CSASQAGGSNEQFF
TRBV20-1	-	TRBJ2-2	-	TGCAGTGCCCCAAACCAAGGGGTTCGCACCGGGGAGCTGTTTTTT	CSAPNQGVRTGELFF
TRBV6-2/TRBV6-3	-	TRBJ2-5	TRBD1	TGTGCCAGCAGTTTCGGACAGGGGGGCCAAGAGACCCAGTACTTC	CASSFGQGGQETQYF
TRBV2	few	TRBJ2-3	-	TGTGCCAGCACCTCATCCTCTCAAGCGCAGTATTTT	CASTSSSQAQYF
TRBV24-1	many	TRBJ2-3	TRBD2	TGTGCCACCAGTGCTAGCGGGAGCACAGATACGCAGTATTTT	CATSASGSTDTQYF
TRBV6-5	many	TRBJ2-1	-	TGTGCCAGCAGTTACGACCCGCCGTCGGAGCAGTTCTTC	CASSYDPPSEQFF
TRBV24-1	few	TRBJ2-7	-	TGTGCCACCAGTGATTTTAGTACACCCATCGAGCAGTACTTC	CATSDFSTPIEQYF
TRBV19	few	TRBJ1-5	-	TGTGCCAGTAAATTAACGGGGCAGGGGCATCAGCCCCAGCATTTT	CASKLTGQGHQPQHF
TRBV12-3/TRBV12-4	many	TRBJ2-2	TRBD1	TGTGCCAGCAGTTTACGGGGACAGGGGGGAACCGGGGAGCTGTTTTTT	CASSLRGQGGTGELFF
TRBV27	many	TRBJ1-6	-	TGTGCCAGCAGGATTACAGGGAGAAATTCACCCCTCCACTTT	CASRITGRNSPLHF
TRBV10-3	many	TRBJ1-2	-	TGTGCCATCAGTGAGGGACTTATTAATGGCTACACCTTC	CAISEGLINGYTF
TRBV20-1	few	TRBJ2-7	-	TGCAGTGCCCCGGACACACACTACGAGCAGTACTTC	CSAPDTHYEQYF
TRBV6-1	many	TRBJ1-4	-	TGTGCCAGCAGAAGGGGGATGGGGGAAAAACTGTTTTTT	CASRRGMGEKLFF
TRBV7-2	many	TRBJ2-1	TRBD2	TGTGCCAGCAGCTTAGTCAGCGGGGTTTACAATGAGCAGTTCTTC	CASSLVSGVYNEQFF
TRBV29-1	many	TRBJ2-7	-	TGCAGCGTTTTGACAGACAATGCCTACGAGCAGTACTTC	CSVLTDNAYEQYF
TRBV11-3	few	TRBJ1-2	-	TGCGCCAGCAGCCAAGATGGGGAAGAGAGAATTGGAGGCTACACCTTC	CASSQDGEERIGGYTF
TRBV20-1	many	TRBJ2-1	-	TGCAGTGCTAGCCCCCCGGTCGGTTCCTACAATGAGCAGTTCTTC	CSASPPVGSYNEQFF
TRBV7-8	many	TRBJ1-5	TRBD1	TGTGCCAGCAGCTTCGGGACAGGGATTCCCCAAAATCAGCCCCAGCATTTT	CASSFGTGIPQNQPQHF
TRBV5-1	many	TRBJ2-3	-	TGCGCCACCAGAGAATATTGGACAGATACGCAGTATTTT	CATREYWTDTQYF